This is a list of T cell receptor beta chains from one sample in a study of cytomegalovirus exposure and HLA in healthy donors. Produced via immunoSEQ multiplex PCR; TCRdb's table is partial and in-frame only. The sample contains some 50,000 clones, roughly 70% of which appear only once. Sequencing was done on a sample of PBMCs. These receptors were taken from a woman aged 45-59 years in good health and CMV-seropositive. Both conserved end residues are part of each CDR3. D genes are given only for firm matches. Not all rows give a size; the values are once, few, many and, for expanded clones, a class.

v_call,j_call,d_call,clone_size,cdr3_aa,cdr3_nt
TRBV6-5,TRBJ1-1,TRBD1,NA,CACSSLTGQGAFF,TGTGCCTGCTCCTCCCTGACAGGGCAGGGAGCTTTCTTT
TRBV5-1,TRBJ1-5,NA,NA,CASSPSGHQPQHF,TGCGCCAGCAGCCCTTCGGGTCATCAGCCCCAGCATTTT
TRBV29-1,TRBJ2-7,TRBD1,NA,CSIKDRAINEQYF,TGCAGCATAAAGGACAGGGCTATCAACGAGCAGTACTTC
TRBV19,TRBJ1-2,NA,once,CASSLSGTAIYGYTF,TGTGCCAGTAGCCTTAGCGGGACGGCTATCTATGGCTACACCTTC
TRBV7-3,TRBJ1-2,NA,NA,CASSLDPGGGYTF,TGTGCCAGCAGCTTAGATCCAGGAGGGGGCTACACCTTC
TRBV2,TRBJ1-2,TRBD1,NA,CASSAGGSNYGYTF,TGTGCCAGCAGTGCAGGGGGGTCTAACTATGGCTACACCTTC
TRBV7-2,TRBJ2-3,NA,NA,CASSLIGSARTDTQYF,TGTGCCAGCAGCTTAATTGGAAGCGCCCGCACAGATACGCAGTATTTT
TRBV4-2,TRBJ2-1,TRBD2,NA,CASSQGLSNEQFF,TGTGCCAGCAGCCAGGGACTATCCAATGAGCAGTTCTTC
TRBV6-5,TRBJ2-1,TRBD2,NA,CASTPIAGPYNEQFF,TGTGCCAGCACCCCAATAGCGGGACCCTACAATGAGCAGTTCTTC
TRBV19,TRBJ1-2,TRBD1,few,CASSAGGYRYTF,TGTGCCAGTAGTGCAGGGGGTTACCGCTACACCTTC
TRBV5-6,TRBJ1-2,TRBD1,NA,CASSMGWTGIYGYTF,TGTGCCAGCAGCATGGGGTGGACAGGGATCTATGGCTACACCTTC
TRBV15,TRBJ2-7,NA,NA,CATSRDLFYEQYF,TGTGCCACCAGCAGAGACCTTTTTTACGAGCAGTACTTC
TRBV10-3,TRBJ2-7,NA,NA,CAISRGWFYEQYF,TGTGCCATCAGCCGAGGGTGGTTCTACGAGCAGTACTTC
TRBV6-5,TRBJ2-5,NA,NA,CASSYDPAGTQYF,TGTGCCAGCAGTTACGACCCCGCGGGGACCCAGTACTTC
TRBV6-5,TRBJ2-2,NA,NA,CASSYSRGAGTGELFF,TGTGCCAGCAGTTACTCCCGGGGGGCTGGCACCGGGGAGCTGTTTTTT
TRBV7-2,TRBJ1-2,TRBD1,NA,CAADRGNYGYTF,TGTGCCGCTGACAGGGGTAACTATGGCTACACCTTC
TRBV4-1,TRBJ2-3,NA,NA,CASSQVTRTDTQYF,TGCGCCAGCAGCCAAGTAACAAGAACAGATACGCAGTATTTT
TRBV6-5,TRBJ2-3,NA,NA,CASREGGSGTDTQYF,TGTGCCAGCAGGGAGGGGGGGTCGGGCACAGATACGCAGTATTTT
TRBV11-3,TRBJ2-6,NA,NA,CASSDGHYGANVLTF,TGTGCCAGCAGCGATGGACATTACGGGGCCAACGTCCTGACTTTC
TRBV2,TRBJ1-2,NA,few,CATTGGYTF,TGTGCCACCACAGGTGGCTACACCTTC
TRBV9,TRBJ2-7,TRBD2,NA,CASSPAGGSSYEQYF,TGTGCCAGCAGCCCAGCGGGGGGGAGTTCCTACGAGCAGTACTTC
TRBV28,TRBJ2-2,NA,NA,CASSLFGWERANTGELFF,TGTGCCAGCAGTTTATTTGGGTGGGAGCGGGCTAACACCGGGGAGCTGTTTTTT
TRBV29-1,TRBJ2-7,NA,NA,CSVVRGWDEQYF,TGCAGCGTTGTACGGGGTTGGGACGAGCAGTACTTC
TRBV19,TRBJ2-3,NA,NA,CASSPMARGYEDTQYF,TGTGCCAGTAGCCCCATGGCTAGGGGGTATGAGGATACGCAGTATTTT